The clone carrying this T cell receptor beta chain showed up many times. Its specificity is unknown. The lymph nodes were axillary draining lymph nodes from breast cancer patients. In TCRdb, the multiplex PCR reads were re-called with MiXCR into one record per CDR3 protein. The table lists under 150,000 distinct CDR3 sequences, approximately 20% of them singletons. V lost 1 base, J lost 4 bases, and 7 bases lay in between. The CDR3 is 13 residues long. Germline V lookup: CDR1 KGHSH, CDR2 LQKENI. This specimen belongs to a study of breast tumors, draining lymph nodes, adjacent tissues. Study-wide results and caveats: Tumor and nontumor repertoires were significantly more similar in luminal-like than in basal-like breast cancer. Tumor repertoires ranked between lymph nodes and nontumor tissue in diversity, with V and J gene preferences.

The rearrangement joins TRBV18 to TRBJ2-5; D is unclear. This clonotype was obtained from a female donor with breast cancer. Some clones in this sample may be carry-over from other donors' samples. The sample comprised axillary lymph node tissue. The CDR3 coding sequence is TGTGCCAGCTCACCACGAAGTGGAGAGACCCAGTACTTC. Encoded protein: CASSPRSGETQYF.